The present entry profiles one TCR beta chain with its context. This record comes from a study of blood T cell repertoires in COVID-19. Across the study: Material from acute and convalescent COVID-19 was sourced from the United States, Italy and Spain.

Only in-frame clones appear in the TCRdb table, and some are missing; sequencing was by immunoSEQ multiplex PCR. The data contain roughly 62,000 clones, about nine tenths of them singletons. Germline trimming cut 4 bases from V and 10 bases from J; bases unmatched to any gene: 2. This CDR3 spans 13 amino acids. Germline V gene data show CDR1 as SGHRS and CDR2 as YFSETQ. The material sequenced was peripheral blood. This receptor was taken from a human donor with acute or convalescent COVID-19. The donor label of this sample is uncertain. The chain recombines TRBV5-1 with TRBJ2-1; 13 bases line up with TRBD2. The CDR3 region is CASSTTSGGEQFF. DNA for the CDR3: TGCGCCAGCAGCACGACTAGCGGGGGGGAGCAGTTCTTC.